This T cell receptor beta chain was observed in a study of blood T cell repertoires in COVID-19. The protocol was immunoSEQ multiplex PCR, while the TCRdb copy is restricted to in-frame clones and leaves out a portion. The sample has around 280,000 clones, 85% to 90% seen once; the top ten hold 11%. The V end lost 3 bases, the J end lost 5 bases, and 11 bases lay between the germline ends. This CDR3 is 13 amino acids long. Germline values: CDR1 LGHNT, CDR2 FRNRAP. The clonotype originates from a woman in her 30s with COVID-19, enrolled during active disease. The V call is TRBV12-5, the J call TRBJ2-7; D unresolved. What was sequenced was peripheral blood. The CDR3, as DNA: TGTGCTAGTGGTTTTTTCGTTCCGGACGAGCAGTACTTC. As protein: CASGFFVPDEQYF.